This T cell receptor beta chain was captured in a study of immune heterogeneity within non-small cell lung tumors (dated by TCRdb to 2016 to 2018). About the study as a whole: By histology, the tumors were a few squamous cell carcinomas, around nine non-squamous carcinomas and 1 tumor not otherwise specified. To examine intratumoral immune heterogeneity, the study used whole-exome sequencing, RNA-seq and TCR beta repertoire sequencing on multiple spatially distinct regions of each NSCLC tumor. TCR repertoires were analyzed from 60 or so tumor loci of fewer than 19 patients, while transcriptome data covered only roughly 43 loci from roughly eleven patients. Neoantigen binding to each patient's HLA alleles was predicted with netMHCpan-3.0 for mutant peptides of 8 to 11 amino acids. Broad study findings and their caveats: Local T-cell repertoire clonality showed a statistically significant but moderate positive correlation with local tumor mutational burden (R 0.3 to 0.4). Individual patients mostly had different high-frequency TCR beta clonotypes. Identical dominant CDR3B clonotypes recurred across loci within a patient, yet different tumor locations also harbored unique high-frequency clones.

In regard to this clonotype: Its cognate antigen has yet to be identified. The sample holds no much larger clone one base away, and base qualities are not on file.

The TCR beta CDR3 region was amplified with a multiplex PCR system, in which a first round of approximately 10 cycles was run using 32 V-gene forward and 13 J-gene reverse primers. The first PCR round used a QIAGEN Multiplex PCR Kit, and the primer sequences were filed in Chinese patent CN105087789A. In a second PCR round, Illumina universal primers were added with the Phusion High-Fidelity PCR Kit. Paired-end sequencing of TCR libraries was carried out on the Illumina HiSeq X Ten platform at a read length of 151 bp. The published analysis was carried out like this. Reads without multiplex PCR primers were removed using Cutadapt, read pairs were merged using PEAR, and CDR3 regions were called using MiXCR with default settings. Shannon entropy measured repertoire diversity, while clonality was calculated as one minus the Shannon entropy divided by the ln of the count of productive unique sequences. Clonotypes present at frequencies of at least 0.5% were defined as dominant or high-frequency T-cell clones. Starting from the raw public reads, TCRdb applied fastp trimming at Q25, assembled clones with MiXCR and retained in-frame beta chains. Each CDR3 protein gets just one entry, which takes the most common genes and DNA from the rows behind it. These V and J calls rely on TCRdb rather than the paper's analysis. The sample table records approximately 2,000 distinct CDR3 sequences; 45% of these occur just once. The top ten hold around 12% of the sample.

The CDR3 numbers 14 residues from cysteine through phenylalanine. Only CDR3 DNA remains: 42 bases, in frame from the first base. As encoded in the germline V gene (reference sequence), CDR1 is SEHNR while CDR2 is FQNEAQ. V lost 5 bases and J lost 5 bases; the stretch between them is 16 bases long. Genomic DNA was extracted from bulk tumor tissue and used as the TCR template, and approximately 600 ng gDNA was amplified per sample. During surgery, multiple biopsies were taken from each primary tumor and placed as far apart as possible within the tumor mass. The study cohort was described as untreated and was composed of newly diagnosed NSCLC cases undergoing curative surgery. Donors were some 15 newly diagnosed non-small cell lung cancer patients undergoing surgery with curative intent. Resected tumor masses were reviewed by two independent pathologists. Sequencing was performed only on DNA and RNA samples of high quality.

The TCR sequence derives from a man in his sixties or seventies with non-small cell lung cancer. The V and J segments used are TRBV7-9 and TRBJ2-7; no D gene is confidently identified. Sequencing was performed on lung tumor tissue. The CDR3 region has the sequence CASSHDSLANEQYF. In nucleotides, the sequence is TGTGCCAGCAGCCACGACTCTCTTGCCAACGAGCAGTACTTC.